These T cell receptor beta chains were read from a single sample in a study of blood T cell repertoires in COVID-19. This table comes from immunoSEQ multiplex PCR, and its TCRdb copy is limited to in-frame clones, with some not included. The data contain 290,000 or so clones, around 86% of them seen just once; the ten biggest clones take up approximately 2.5%. Specimen: PBMCs or T cells enriched from blood (not recorded which). These receptors all stem from a woman in her late teens or twenties who had recovered from COVID-19. The CDR3 runs from the conserved cysteine through the conserved F or W. D genes are given only for firm matches. Expanded clones are given a class, and other clones once, few, many or no size at all.

abundance: -; v_gene: TRBV11-3; j_gene: TRBJ2-7; d_gene: -; CDR3nt: TGTGCCAGCAGCTTAAACGTGGGGAGCCCCTACTACGAGCAGTACTTC; CDR3aa: CASSLNVGSPYYEQYF
abundance: -; v_gene: TRBV3-1/TRBV3-2; j_gene: TRBJ1-2; d_gene: TRBD1; CDR3nt: TGTGCCAGCAGCCCGACAGGGGGCTATGGCTACACCTTC; CDR3aa: CASSPTGGYGYTF
abundance: -; v_gene: TRBV2; j_gene: TRBJ1-1; d_gene: -; CDR3nt: TGTGCCAGCACCCCCCGGGGCACTGAAGCTTTCTTT; CDR3aa: CASTPRGTEAFF
abundance: -; v_gene: TRBV5-1; j_gene: TRBJ2-7; d_gene: -; CDR3nt: TGCGCCAGCAGCTTGGTGGCCGGGAGCTCCTACGAGCAGTACTTC; CDR3aa: CASSLVAGSSYEQYF
abundance: -; v_gene: TRBV5-1; j_gene: TRBJ1-2; d_gene: TRBD1; CDR3nt: TGCGCCAGCAGCCCCGGACAGGGAGTAGGTTCGAGTGGCTACACCTTC; CDR3aa: CASSPGQGVGSSGYTF
abundance: many; v_gene: TRBV24-1; j_gene: TRBJ2-3; d_gene: TRBD2; CDR3nt: TGTGCCACCAGTGATTTAGGACTAGCGGGAGCGGATACGCAGTATTTT; CDR3aa: CATSDLGLAGADTQYF
abundance: once; v_gene: TRBV7-8; j_gene: TRBJ2-1; d_gene: -; CDR3nt: TGTGCCAGCAGCCTCCAGCGTGAGCAGTTCTTC; CDR3aa: CASSLQREQFF
abundance: -; v_gene: TRBV4-1; j_gene: TRBJ1-3; d_gene: -; CDR3nt: TGCGCCAGCAGCCAATCGGACAGCACTGGAAACACCATATATTTT; CDR3aa: CASSQSDSTGNTIYF
abundance: -; v_gene: TRBV3-1/TRBV3-2; j_gene: TRBJ2-7; d_gene: -; CDR3nt: TGTGCCAGCAGCCAGCAGAACGAGCAGTACTTC; CDR3aa: CASSQQNEQYF
abundance: -; v_gene: TRBV28; j_gene: TRBJ2-7; d_gene: -; CDR3nt: TGTGCCAGCACGTACAGCTCCTACGAGCAGTACTTC; CDR3aa: CASTYSSYEQYF
abundance: -; v_gene: TRBV9; j_gene: TRBJ2-2; d_gene: TRBD2; CDR3nt: TGTGCCGGCAGCGCCCAACCCCGGCCTGGGCTAGCGGGGGGGCGAGTCACCGGGGAGCTGTTTTTT; CDR3aa: CAGSAQPRPGLAGGRVTGELFF
abundance: -; v_gene: TRBV25-1; j_gene: TRBJ1-6; d_gene: TRBD1; CDR3nt: TGTGCCAGCAGTAGGGACAGGGTAGATTCACCCCTCCACTTT; CDR3aa: CASSRDRVDSPLHF
abundance: -; v_gene: TRBV5-1; j_gene: TRBJ2-2; d_gene: TRBD2; CDR3nt: TGCGCCAGCAGCTTGGTACCGGCTAGCGGGGGGCCGGGCACCGGGGAGCTGTTTTTT; CDR3aa: CASSLVPASGGPGTGELFF
abundance: -; v_gene: TRBV28; j_gene: TRBJ2-3; d_gene: TRBD2; CDR3nt: TGTGCCAGCAGAGAGCTAGCGGATAGCACAGATACGCAGTATTTT; CDR3aa: CASRELADSTDTQYF
abundance: -; v_gene: TRBV7-9; j_gene: TRBJ1-4; d_gene: -; CDR3nt: TGTGCCAGCAGCGCTCAGGGGCAGGGTCCCACTAATGAAAAACTGTTTTTT; CDR3aa: CASSAQGQGPTNEKLFF
abundance: -; v_gene: TRBV10-2; j_gene: TRBJ2-2; d_gene: TRBD2; CDR3nt: TGCGCCAGCATTAGCGGGGCCACCGGGGAGCTGTTTTTT; CDR3aa: CASISGATGELFF
abundance: few; v_gene: TRBV5-1; j_gene: TRBJ1-1; d_gene: TRBD1; CDR3nt: TGCGCCAGCAGCCCCCTTGAAGACAGGGGGGTAACCGAAGCTTTCTTT; CDR3aa: CASSPLEDRGVTEAFF
abundance: -; v_gene: TRBV5-8; j_gene: TRBJ1-1; d_gene: -; CDR3nt: TGTGCCAGCAGCTTGGCTGGGGCGAACACTGAAGCTTTCTTT; CDR3aa: CASSLAGANTEAFF
abundance: -; v_gene: TRBV27; j_gene: TRBJ2-2; d_gene: TRBD1; CDR3nt: TGTGCCAGCAGTTTTGGAGAGGCGCAGGGGGCAAGTGGGGAGCTGTTTTTT; CDR3aa: CASSFGEAQGASGELFF
abundance: once; v_gene: TRBV4-2; j_gene: TRBJ2-7; d_gene: -; CDR3nt: TGTGCCAGCAGCCACCCGGGGGAATCCCAGGTCCGCCCAGGTCAGAACGAGCAGTACTTC; CDR3aa: CASSHPGESQVRPGQNEQYF
abundance: -; v_gene: TRBV5-1; j_gene: TRBJ2-7; d_gene: TRBD2; CDR3nt: TGCGCCAGCAGCTTGGGCCTAGCGGGGTCATACGAGCAGTACTTC; CDR3aa: CASSLGLAGSYEQYF
abundance: -; v_gene: TRBV6-5; j_gene: TRBJ2-7; d_gene: -; CDR3nt: TGTGCCAGCAGTCCCAGGGCGAGCTCCTACGAGCAGTACTTC; CDR3aa: CASSPRASSYEQYF
abundance: -; v_gene: TRBV7-8; j_gene: TRBJ2-1; d_gene: -; CDR3nt: TGTGCCAGCACGGCCGGCGGGACCAATGAGCAGTTCTTC; CDR3aa: CASTAGGTNEQFF
abundance: -; v_gene: TRBV10-1; j_gene: TRBJ2-7; d_gene: TRBD1; CDR3nt: TGCGCCAGCAGTGGAGGGACAGACCCTACCTACGAGCAGTACTTC; CDR3aa: CASSGGTDPTYEQYF
abundance: -; v_gene: TRBV7-8; j_gene: TRBJ1-1; d_gene: -; CDR3nt: TGTGCCAGCAGCTTAGCCAGGGTGAACACTGAAGCTTTCTTT; CDR3aa: CASSLARVNTEAFF
abundance: -; v_gene: TRBV29-1; j_gene: TRBJ1-1; d_gene: -; CDR3nt: TGCAGCCCGGGTTTCGGGGGGATCATGAACACTGAAGCTTTCTTT; CDR3aa: CSPGFGGIMNTEAFF
abundance: once; v_gene: TRBV30; j_gene: TRBJ1-4; d_gene: -; CDR3nt: TGTGCCTGGGGAGACGGAGGGGTGGATGAAAAACTGTTTTTT; CDR3aa: CAWGDGGVDEKLFF
abundance: -; v_gene: TRBV4-3; j_gene: TRBJ1-3; d_gene: -; CDR3nt: TGCGCCAGCAGCCAAGATTTTAGGACAGATCTCTCTGGAAACACCATATATTTT; CDR3aa: CASSQDFRTDLSGNTIYF
abundance: -; v_gene: TRBV6-6; j_gene: TRBJ2-7; d_gene: -; CDR3nt: TGTGCCAGCAGTTACTCAGGAGGGAACCGGGACGAGCAGTACTTC; CDR3aa: CASSYSGGNRDEQYF
abundance: -; v_gene: TRBV30; j_gene: TRBJ1-1; d_gene: -; CDR3nt: TGTGCCTGGAGTGTGGGGGGAACGGCTTTCTTT; CDR3aa: CAWSVGGTAFF
abundance: -; v_gene: TRBV20-1; j_gene: TRBJ1-5; d_gene: -; CDR3nt: TGCAGTGCTAGTAGCGGTGGGCATCAGCCCCAGCATTTT; CDR3aa: CSASSGGHQPQHF
abundance: -; v_gene: TRBV19; j_gene: TRBJ1-1; d_gene: -; CDR3nt: TGTGCCAGTAGTGGAACCGACGGGACTGAAGCTTTCTTT; CDR3aa: CASSGTDGTEAFF
abundance: -; v_gene: TRBV9; j_gene: TRBJ2-1; d_gene: TRBD2; CDR3nt: TGTGCCAGCAGCGTAGGCCCGGGGCTAGCGGGAGAAGGGGAATTATACAATGAGCAGTTCTTC; CDR3aa: CASSVGPGLAGEGELYNEQFF
abundance: -; v_gene: TRBV7-8; j_gene: TRBJ2-7; d_gene: -; CDR3nt: TGTGCCAGCAGCTTAGTTCTCTTAGTGGCGGACAGCTCCTACGAGCAGTACTTC; CDR3aa: CASSLVLLVADSSYEQYF
abundance: -; v_gene: TRBV11-3; j_gene: TRBJ2-7; d_gene: -; CDR3nt: TGTGCCAGCAGCTTACCACTATCCTACGAGCAGTACTTC; CDR3aa: CASSLPLSYEQYF
abundance: once; v_gene: TRBV5-1; j_gene: TRBJ2-3; d_gene: TRBD2; CDR3nt: TGCGCCAGCAGCCCGGCCGTATGGAGCGGGACTCAGGTCGTGGGCACAGATACGCAGTATTTT; CDR3aa: CASSPAVWSGTQVVGTDTQYF
abundance: -; v_gene: TRBV19; j_gene: TRBJ1-4; d_gene: TRBD1; CDR3nt: TGTGCCAGTAGTATTGGGACAGAGAATGAAAAACTGTTTTTT; CDR3aa: CASSIGTENEKLFF
abundance: -; v_gene: TRBV7-6; j_gene: TRBJ2-1; d_gene: -; CDR3nt: TGTGCCAGCAGCCTCACAACCGGCCGGGGTGTATTCTACAATGAGCAGTTCTTC; CDR3aa: CASSLTTGRGVFYNEQFF
abundance: once; v_gene: TRBV4-3; j_gene: TRBJ2-2; d_gene: TRBD1; CDR3nt: TGCGCCAGCAGCCAAGTCTACACCTCCGGGACAGGGGGCCGGGAGCTGTTTTTT; CDR3aa: CASSQVYTSGTGGRELFF
abundance: -; v_gene: TRBV12-5; j_gene: TRBJ2-3; d_gene: -; CDR3nt: TGTGCTAGTGGCCGACTGGGCACAGATACGCAGTATTTT; CDR3aa: CASGRLGTDTQYF
abundance: -; v_gene: TRBV18; j_gene: TRBJ1-5; d_gene: TRBD1; CDR3nt: TGTGCCAGCTCACCATCGGGACAGGGGTACGCTCAGCCCCAGCATTTT; CDR3aa: CASSPSGQGYAQPQHF
abundance: few; v_gene: TRBV15; j_gene: TRBJ1-1; d_gene: -; CDR3nt: TGTGCCACCAGCTCCCGGGGGGTGAACACTGAAGCTTTCTTT; CDR3aa: CATSSRGVNTEAFF
abundance: few; v_gene: TRBV2; j_gene: TRBJ2-1; d_gene: TRBD2; CDR3nt: TGTGCCAGCAGTGCGACTAGCGGGAGGGCCACAGGGCAGTTCTTC; CDR3aa: CASSATSGRATGQFF
abundance: -; v_gene: TRBV7-2; j_gene: TRBJ2-5; d_gene: TRBD1; CDR3nt: TGTGCCAGCAGCGGCCGGACAGGGCAAGAGACCCAGTACTTC; CDR3aa: CASSGRTGQETQYF
abundance: -; v_gene: TRBV5-1; j_gene: TRBJ2-5; d_gene: -; CDR3nt: TGCGCCAGCAGCTTACAGGGTCTGCAAGAGACCCAGTACTTC; CDR3aa: CASSLQGLQETQYF
abundance: -; v_gene: TRBV27; j_gene: TRBJ2-3; d_gene: -; CDR3nt: TGTGCCAGCAGTCGGTCCGGGACACTCGCAGATACGCAGTATTTT; CDR3aa: CASSRSGTLADTQYF
abundance: -; v_gene: TRBV24-1; j_gene: TRBJ2-1; d_gene: TRBD1; CDR3nt: TGTGCCACCAGTGTCACTGACAGGGTGGAACACAATGAGCAGTTCTTC; CDR3aa: CATSVTDRVEHNEQFF
abundance: -; v_gene: TRBV27; j_gene: TRBJ1-2; d_gene: -; CDR3nt: TGTGCCAGCAGTTTAAGCGTGAATCGCGGTCATGGCTACACCTTC; CDR3aa: CASSLSVNRGHGYTF
abundance: -; v_gene: TRBV7-3; j_gene: TRBJ1-6; d_gene: TRBD1; CDR3nt: TGTGCCAGCAGCTTAACAAGGGACAGCGGGTCACCCCTCCACTTT; CDR3aa: CASSLTRDSGSPLHF
abundance: -; v_gene: TRBV5-1; j_gene: TRBJ1-1; d_gene: TRBD1; CDR3nt: TGCGCCAGCAGCTTGGTTAGGACAGGGGGGAGAGAAGCTTTCTTT; CDR3aa: CASSLVRTGGREAFF
abundance: once; v_gene: TRBV5-1; j_gene: TRBJ2-5; d_gene: TRBD2; CDR3nt: TGCGCCAGCAGCAGTTGGGGACTAGCGGCGTACCAAGAGACCCAGTACTTC; CDR3aa: CASSSWGLAAYQETQYF